Listed below are T cell receptor beta chains from one sample, sequenced in a study of blood T cell repertoires in COVID-19. Sequencing used immunoSEQ multiplex PCR; TCRdb keeps in-frame clones, though not all of them. The sample yields some 230,000 clones, 86% seen once. Sequencing was performed on peripheral blood. The receptors originated from a young man who had recovered from COVID-19. The CDR3 runs from the conserved cysteine through the conserved F or W. The D gene is left open where the match is weak. Clone size is not always given. Where it is, it says once, few, many or a class for expanded clones.

j_call: TRBJ2-2
clone_size: -
v_call: TRBV5-1
d_call: -
cdr3_aa: CASSLVHSGFNTGELFF
cdr3_nt: TGCGCCAGCAGCTTGGTACATAGCGGATTTAACACCGGGGAGCTGTTTTTT

j_call: TRBJ1-1
clone_size: -
v_call: TRBV4-2
d_call: -
cdr3_aa: CASSHEGLRGTEAFF
cdr3_nt: TGTGCCAGCAGCCACGAGGGCCTCAGAGGGACTGAAGCTTTCTTT

j_call: TRBJ1-5
clone_size: -
v_call: TRBV15
d_call: -
cdr3_aa: CATSRITGFAPQHF
cdr3_nt: TGTGCCACCAGCAGGATCACAGGGTTCGCGCCCCAGCATTTT

j_call: TRBJ2-7
clone_size: -
v_call: TRBV4-1
d_call: -
cdr3_aa: CASSQAGTSGALF
cdr3_nt: TGCGCCAGCAGCCAAGCAGGGACTTCAGGTGCCCTCTTC

j_call: TRBJ1-4
clone_size: -
v_call: TRBV9
d_call: -
cdr3_aa: CASSEGTGLREKLFF
cdr3_nt: TGTGCCAGCAGCGAGGGAACAGGGTTAAGAGAAAAACTGTTTTTT

j_call: TRBJ2-3
clone_size: -
v_call: TRBV4-1
d_call: -
cdr3_aa: CASSRLPTGSDTQYF
cdr3_nt: TGCGCCAGCAGCCGCCTCCCGACAGGCTCCGATACGCAGTATTTT

j_call: TRBJ2-2
clone_size: -
v_call: TRBV28
d_call: TRBD1
cdr3_aa: CASSPGGSSTGELFF
cdr3_nt: TGTGCCAGCAGTCCAGGGGGCTCATCAACCGGGGAGCTGTTTTTT

j_call: TRBJ2-3
clone_size: once
v_call: TRBV7-7
d_call: TRBD2
cdr3_aa: CASSPLGSGGVTDTQYF
cdr3_nt: TGTGCCAGCAGCCCCCTAGGGAGCGGGGGGGTCACAGATACGCAGTATTTT

j_call: TRBJ2-1
clone_size: -
v_call: TRBV6-5
d_call: TRBD2
cdr3_aa: CASSYSWGGAYNEQFF
cdr3_nt: TGTGCCAGCAGTTACTCATGGGGGGGGGCCTACAATGAGCAGTTCTTC

j_call: TRBJ1-1
clone_size: few
v_call: TRBV4-2
d_call: -
cdr3_aa: CASSPFSGVNTEAFF
cdr3_nt: TGTGCCAGCAGCCCCTTCTCGGGGGTGAACACTGAAGCTTTCTTT

j_call: TRBJ2-2
clone_size: -
v_call: TRBV5-1
d_call: TRBD1
cdr3_aa: CASSPGTGETGELFF
cdr3_nt: TGCGCCAGCAGCCCGGGGACAGGGGAAACCGGGGAGCTGTTTTTT

j_call: TRBJ1-1
clone_size: -
v_call: TRBV19
d_call: -
cdr3_aa: CASSMAFWGVDTEAFF
cdr3_nt: TGTGCCAGTAGTATGGCGTTCTGGGGAGTGGACACTGAAGCTTTCTTT

j_call: TRBJ2-1
clone_size: -
v_call: TRBV12-3/TRBV12-4
d_call: -
cdr3_aa: CASSFRSEQFF
cdr3_nt: TGTGCCAGCAGTTTTCGGAGTGAGCAGTTCTTC

j_call: TRBJ1-4
clone_size: -
v_call: TRBV11-2
d_call: TRBD1
cdr3_aa: CASSSNRGLREKLFF
cdr3_nt: TGTGCCAGCAGCTCCAACAGGGGGCTAAGGGAAAAACTGTTTTTT

j_call: TRBJ2-1
clone_size: -
v_call: TRBV3-1/TRBV3-2
d_call: -
cdr3_aa: CASSQDLGTPFF
cdr3_nt: TGTGCCAGCAGCCAAGATTTGGGGACACCCTTCTTC

j_call: TRBJ1-5
clone_size: -
v_call: TRBV7-8
d_call: -
cdr3_aa: CASSLEGQPQHF
cdr3_nt: TGTGCCAGCAGCTTGGAGGGTCAGCCCCAGCATTTT

j_call: TRBJ2-7
clone_size: -
v_call: TRBV19
d_call: -
cdr3_aa: CASSIYDSSYEQYF
cdr3_nt: TGTGCCAGTAGTATATACGACAGCTCCTACGAGCAGTACTTC

j_call: TRBJ2-5
clone_size: -
v_call: TRBV20-1
d_call: -
cdr3_aa: CSALGRETQYF
cdr3_nt: TGCAGTGCGTTGGGGAGGGAGACCCAGTACTTC

j_call: TRBJ1-2
clone_size: -
v_call: TRBV5-5
d_call: TRBD1
cdr3_aa: CASSHGTGRGAYGYTF
cdr3_nt: TGTGCCAGCAGCCATGGGACAGGCCGGGGGGCCTATGGCTACACCTTC

j_call: TRBJ2-7
clone_size: -
v_call: TRBV3-1/TRBV3-2
d_call: TRBD2
cdr3_aa: CASSPKRGHEQYF
cdr3_nt: TGTGCCAGCAGCCCGAAGCGGGGCCACGAGCAGTACTTC

j_call: TRBJ1-4
clone_size: -
v_call: TRBV18
d_call: -
cdr3_aa: CASSPGAATNEKLFF
cdr3_nt: TGTGCCAGCTCACCAGGGGCAGCAACTAATGAAAAACTGTTTTTT

j_call: TRBJ1-2
clone_size: -
v_call: TRBV18
d_call: -
cdr3_aa: CASSHETDPYGYTF
cdr3_nt: TGTGCCAGCTCACATGAGACAGATCCCTATGGCTACACCTTC

j_call: TRBJ1-5
clone_size: few
v_call: TRBV6-5
d_call: -
cdr3_aa: CASSAPVGPQHF
cdr3_nt: TGTGCCAGCAGCGCGCCGGTTGGGCCCCAGCATTTT

j_call: TRBJ1-2
clone_size: -
v_call: TRBV4-3
d_call: TRBD1
cdr3_aa: CASSQWAETGSTF
cdr3_nt: TGCGCCAGCAGCCAATGGGCCGAGACAGGGAGCACCTTC

j_call: TRBJ1-3
clone_size: -
v_call: TRBV2
d_call: -
cdr3_aa: CASRGTQRNTIYF
cdr3_nt: TGTGCCAGCAGGGGGACTCAGAGGAACACCATATATTTT

j_call: TRBJ1-5
clone_size: -
v_call: TRBV10-3
d_call: -
cdr3_aa: CAIAPRQVETDF
cdr3_nt: TGTGCCATAGCTCCCCGTCAGGTTGAAACGGATTTT

j_call: TRBJ2-5
clone_size: -
v_call: TRBV7-2
d_call: TRBD2
cdr3_aa: CASSLVGGSQETQYF
cdr3_nt: TGTGCCAGCAGCTTAGTCGGGGGGAGCCAAGAGACCCAGTACTTC

j_call: TRBJ1-2
clone_size: few
v_call: TRBV6-4
d_call: TRBD1
cdr3_aa: CASSDSRTGVEGYTF
cdr3_nt: TGTGCCAGCAGTGACTCCCGGACAGGGGTAGAAGGCTACACCTTC

j_call: TRBJ2-3
clone_size: once
v_call: TRBV19
d_call: TRBD2
cdr3_aa: CASRGLAGIDTQYF
cdr3_nt: TGTGCCAGTAGGGGACTAGCGGGTATAGATACGCAGTATTTT

j_call: TRBJ1-2
clone_size: -
v_call: TRBV6-5
d_call: -
cdr3_aa: CASSYSRGGGYTF
cdr3_nt: TGTGCCAGCAGTTACTCACGGGGTGGTGGCTACACCTTC

j_call: TRBJ2-2
clone_size: -
v_call: TRBV11-2
d_call: -
cdr3_aa: CASSRSVLNTGELFF
cdr3_nt: TGTGCCAGCAGCCGTAGTGTGTTAAACACCGGGGAGCTGTTTTTT

j_call: TRBJ2-2
clone_size: -
v_call: TRBV21-1
d_call: -
cdr3_aa: CALTPSGGGTGELFF
cdr3_nt: TGTGCCCTCACCCCTAGCGGGGGGGGGACCGGGGAGCTGTTTTTT

j_call: TRBJ2-7
clone_size: -
v_call: TRBV19
d_call: -
cdr3_aa: CASSAGTTDYEQYF
cdr3_nt: TGTGCCAGTAGCGCCGGGACAACTGACTACGAGCAGTACTTC

j_call: TRBJ1-3
clone_size: -
v_call: TRBV6-6
d_call: TRBD1
cdr3_aa: CASIKYRGQTGNTIYF
cdr3_nt: TGTGCCAGCATCAAATACAGGGGACAGACTGGAAACACCATATATTTT

j_call: TRBJ2-5
clone_size: -
v_call: TRBV2
d_call: TRBD1
cdr3_aa: CASRPDRGETQYF
cdr3_nt: TGTGCCAGCAGACCCGACAGGGGTGAGACCCAGTACTTC

j_call: TRBJ1-2
clone_size: -
v_call: TRBV7-9
d_call: -
cdr3_aa: CASSGSLVRGYTF
cdr3_nt: TGTGCCAGCAGCGGTAGTTTGGTACGTGGCTACACCTTC

j_call: TRBJ1-5
clone_size: -
v_call: TRBV11-2
d_call: TRBD1
cdr3_aa: CASSKGKSGRGEEQPQHF
cdr3_nt: TGTGCCAGCAGCAAAGGCAAAAGCGGCAGGGGGGAAGAACAGCCCCAGCATTTT

j_call: TRBJ1-3
clone_size: -
v_call: TRBV2
d_call: -
cdr3_aa: CASSPDRFSGNTIYF
cdr3_nt: TGTGCCAGCAGCCCGGACAGATTCTCTGGAAACACCATATATTTT

j_call: TRBJ2-7
clone_size: -
v_call: TRBV6-5
d_call: TRBD1
cdr3_aa: CASSRDRFYEQYF
cdr3_nt: TGTGCCAGCAGCCGGGACAGATTCTACGAGCAGTACTTC